The next 12 T cell receptor beta chains were all read from a single sample in a study of vaccination effects on CD4 cells after COVID-19. No cognate antigen is known for these TCRs. Clones were sequenced by immunoSEQ multiplex PCR, and TCRdb holds only the in-frame ones, with some missing. The table has roughly 51,000 clones, 74% seen once. Investigators separated out CD4+ T cells once around nine days of culture had passed. Their SARS-CoV-2 infection, verified by PCR, occurred between March and December 2020. Two doses of BNT162b2 or mRNA-1273 vaccine were administered to participants. This sample comprised CD4+ T cells from PBMCs cultured without peptide, obtained after COVID-19 vaccination. Receptors originate from a human donor who had a prior SARS-CoV-2 infection.

The chain uses TRBV5-6 and TRBJ2-3; D is uncertain. V lost 0 bases and J 1 base, leaving 6 bases between the germline ends. CDR3 size: 14 residues. Germline V gives CDR1 SGHDT, CDR2 YYEEEE. The CDR3 nucleotides are TGTGCCAGCAGCTTGGGAGAGGGCACAGATACGCAGTATTTT. The encoded protein is CASSLGEGTDTQYF.

The V and J genes are TRBV6-1 and TRBJ1-2, with a possible D match to TRBD1 (6 bases). Per the germline V gene, CDR1 is MNHNS and CDR2 is SASEGT. This CDR3 comprises 16 residues. V was trimmed by 3 bases and J by 6 bases, leaving 20 bases between them. The CDR3 reads CASSESKGGGWNGYTF. In DNA form, the CDR3 reads TGTGCCAGCAGTGAGAGCAAGGGGGGTGGATGGAATGGCTACACCTTC.

V gene TRBV25-1 combines with J gene TRBJ2-3; 7 nucleotides align to TRBD2. This CDR3 region has 15 residues. V lost 3 bases and J lost 5; bases outside the gene matches: 8. Germline V gene sequence: CDR1 MGHDK, CDR2 SYGVNS. The CDR3 region is CASSDVRGSGDTQYF. CDR3 nucleotide sequence: TGTGCCAGCAGTGATGTCCGCGGGAGTGGAGATACGCAGTATTTT.

The chain recombines TRBV3-1 (or the pseudogene TRBV3-2) with TRBJ2-3, with 7 bases lining up with TRBD1. The germline V gene has CDR1 LGHDT and CDR2 YNNKEL (reference sequence). The V and J ends lost 5 bases and 3 bases, in that order; junction bases with no gene match: 23. The CDR3 runs 20 residues. The CDR3 protein is CASSAHQGVWFREGTDTQYF. The DNA for the CDR3 is TGTGCCAGCAGCGCCCATCAGGGGGTGTGGTTCCGAGAAGGTACAGATACGCAGTATTTT.

In this sample, this clone turned up a few times. The rearrangement links TRBV7-2 to TRBJ2-1; D is perhaps TRBD1 or TRBD2 (7 bases each). Germline lookup yields CDR1 SGHTA and CDR2 FQGNSA. The CDR3 sequence is 13 residues long. V shed 4 bases and J shed 11 bases, with 15 bases lying between them. CDR3 amino acids: CASSSRGGSQQFF. The CDR3 region has the DNA TGTGCCAGCAGCTCCAGGGGGGGGTCTCAGCAGTTCTTC.

The J gene is TRBJ1-2, the V gene TRBV9; 7 bases fit TRBD1. The V gene's germline CDR1 is SGDLS and CDR2 YYNGEE. The CDR3 is 14 amino acids. The V segment lost 4 bases and the J segment 3 bases; nucleotides outside the gene matches: 6. Here the CDR3 DNA reads TGTGCCAGCAGCCCCCTCCAGGGGGACTATGGCTACACCTTC. Translating gives CASSPLQGDYGYTF.

The chain has TRBV24-1 and TRBJ2-1; TRBD2 matches at 11 bases. The V segment lost 2 bases and the J segment 2 bases; nucleotides outside the gene matches: 4. There are 17 residues in the CDR3. Germline CDR1 reads KGHDR; CDR2 reads SFDVKD. The CDR3 loop is CATSDSLAGGAYNEQFF. The CDR3 DNA sequence: TGTGCCACCAGTGATTCATTAGCGGGAGGGGCCTACAATGAGCAGTTCTTC.

The chain is built from TRBV10-3 and TRBJ1-2, with 10 positions matching TRBD1. The CDR3 totals 16 residues. Per germline, CDR1 ENHRY and CDR2 SYGVKD. Losses at the gene ends were 3 bases for V and 4 bases for J; bases not matched to a gene: 8. The CDR3 protein is CAISDFRDRGPYGYTF. CDR3 nucleotides: TGTGCCATCAGTGACTTCCGGGACAGGGGACCCTATGGCTACACCTTC.

The V call is TRBV24-1, the J call TRBJ2-7; 8 nucleotides line up with TRBD1. Germline CDR1 is KGHDR and CDR2 is SFDVKD. The CDR3 has 14 amino acids. V shed 5 bases and J 5 bases; nucleotides not matched to a gene: 7. The CDR3 sequence: CATSAADRDNEQYF. CDR3 in DNA: TGTGCCACCAGTGCTGCGGACAGGGACAACGAGCAGTACTTC.

This clone was observed a handful of times. The chain recombines TRBV7-3 with TRBJ2-6; D unclear. CDR3 length: 14 residues. The germline CDR1 and CDR2 sequences are SGHTA and FQGTGA. V lost 3 bases to trimming and J lost 2 bases, with 5 bases between them. The CDR3 here is CASSLGAGANVLTF. CDR3 DNA sequence: TGTGCCAGCAGCTTGGGTGCTGGGGCCAACGTCCTGACTTTC.

The chain links TRBV19 to TRBJ1-1; 7 positions match TRBD1. CDR1 is LNHDA, CDR2 SQIVND, per germline (reference sequence). J lost 5 bases, V lost 2 bases, and 8 bases had no gene match. The CDR3 is 15 amino acids. CDR3 in amino acids: CASSIRQGVYTEAFF. The CDR3 DNA follows: TGTGCCAGTAGTATAAGACAGGGTGTATATACTGAAGCTTTCTTT.

The gene calls are TRBV29-1 and TRBJ2-3; D is unclear. This CDR3 region has 13 residues. V lost 4 bases, J lost 2 bases, and 10 bases lay in between. CDR1 is SQVTM, CDR2 ANQGSEA, per germline. Here the CDR3 DNA reads TGCAGCGTTGCCCCGCGGCACACAGATACGCAGTATTTT. Translated, it gives CSVAPRHTDTQYF.